This section outlines one T cell receptor beta chain sequence together with its context. This CDR3 comprises 16 residues. The germline V gene has CDR1 SEHNR and CDR2 FQNEAQ (reference sequence). V was pared by 5 bases and J by 0 bases, with 14 bases between. These data are taken from a study of blood T cell repertoires in COVID-19. Turning to the study itself: The samples span acute and convalescent COVID-19 from the United States, Italy and Spain. PBMCs, B-cell-depleted T cells, or T cells provided the cDNA or gDNA that made up the material.

Original handling: Amplification of reference gene primers provided the estimated nucleated cell counts. The repertoire was sequenced with immunoSEQ multiplex PCR; TCRdb's copy has only in-frame clones and lacks some. The V and J calls and clone size come from that table; D and trimming were worked out from the DNA. This table holds about 88,000 clones, roughly 88% found once. This TCR derives from a woman older than 75 with acute or convalescent COVID-19. V gene TRBV7-9 combines with J gene TRBJ2-4, with D possibly being TRBD1 (5 bases). The sample taken for sequencing was peripheral blood. The chain's CDR3 is CASSPTSGKAKNIQYF. The DNA of the CDR3 is TGTGCCAGCAGCCCCACTTCAGGGAAAGCCAAAAACATTCAGTACTTC.